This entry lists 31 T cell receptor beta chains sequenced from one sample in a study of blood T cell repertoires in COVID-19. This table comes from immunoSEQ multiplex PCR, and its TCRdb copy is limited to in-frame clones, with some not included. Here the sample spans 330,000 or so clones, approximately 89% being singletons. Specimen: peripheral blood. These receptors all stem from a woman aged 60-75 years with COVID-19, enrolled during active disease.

CDR3 protein: CATSRGGAPTYGYTF. For the CDR3, the DNA is TGTGCCACCAGCAGGGGGGGGGCCCCGACCTATGGCTACACCTTC. The chain combines TRBV15 with TRBJ1-2, with a tentative D call TRBD1 (6 bases). CDR1 LNHNV and CDR2 YYDKDF come from the germline V gene (reference sequence). The V end lost 3 bases, the J end lost 4 bases, and 15 bases lay between the germline ends. The CDR3 has 15 amino acids.

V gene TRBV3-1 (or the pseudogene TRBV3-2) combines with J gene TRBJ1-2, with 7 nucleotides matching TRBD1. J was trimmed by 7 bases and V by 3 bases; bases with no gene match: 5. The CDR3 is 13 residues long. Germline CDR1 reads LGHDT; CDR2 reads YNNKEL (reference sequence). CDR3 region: CASSHLQGSGYTF. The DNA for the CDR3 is TGTGCCAGCAGCCACCTACAGGGGTCTGGCTACACCTTC.

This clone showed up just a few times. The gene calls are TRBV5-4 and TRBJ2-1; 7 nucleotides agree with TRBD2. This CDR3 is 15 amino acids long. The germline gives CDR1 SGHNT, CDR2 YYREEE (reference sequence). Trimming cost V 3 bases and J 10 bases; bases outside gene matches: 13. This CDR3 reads CASSSGGSSVREQFF. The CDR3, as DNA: TGTGCCAGCAGCTCCGGGGGGTCCTCCGTTAGAGAGCAGTTCTTC.

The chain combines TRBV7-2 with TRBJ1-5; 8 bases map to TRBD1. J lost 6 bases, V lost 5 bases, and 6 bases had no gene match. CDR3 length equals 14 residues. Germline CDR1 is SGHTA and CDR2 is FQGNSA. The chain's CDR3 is CASSPDRGTQPQHF. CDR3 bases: TGTGCCAGCAGCCCAGACAGGGGTACTCAGCCCCAGCATTTT.

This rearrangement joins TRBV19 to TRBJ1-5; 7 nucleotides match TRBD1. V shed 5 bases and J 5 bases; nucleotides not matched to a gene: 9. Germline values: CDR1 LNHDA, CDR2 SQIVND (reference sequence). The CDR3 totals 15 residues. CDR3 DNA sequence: TGTGCCAGTAGTTTACGTGGGACAGCCGATCAGCCCCAGCATTTT. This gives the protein CASSLRGTADQPQHF.

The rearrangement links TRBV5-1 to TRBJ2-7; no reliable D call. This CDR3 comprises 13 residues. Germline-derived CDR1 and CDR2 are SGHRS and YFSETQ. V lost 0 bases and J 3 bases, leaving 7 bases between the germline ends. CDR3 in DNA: TGCGCCAGCAGCTTGGTACAGTACTACGAGCAGTACTTC. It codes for CASSLVQYYEQYF.

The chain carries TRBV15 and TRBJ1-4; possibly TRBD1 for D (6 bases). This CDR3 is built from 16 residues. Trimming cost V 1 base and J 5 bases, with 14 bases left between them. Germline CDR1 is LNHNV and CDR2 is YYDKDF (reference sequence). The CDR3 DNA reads TGTGCCACCAGCAGAGGGACAGTCGGGACGAATGAAAAACTGTTTTTT. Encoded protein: CATSRGTVGTNEKLFF. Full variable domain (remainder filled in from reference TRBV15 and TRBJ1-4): DAMVIQNPRYQVTQFGKPVTLSCSQTLNHNVMYWYQQKSSQAPKLLFHYYDKDFNNEADTPDNFQSRRPNTSFCFLDIRSPGLGDTAMYLCATSRGTVGTNEKLFFGSGTQLSVL.

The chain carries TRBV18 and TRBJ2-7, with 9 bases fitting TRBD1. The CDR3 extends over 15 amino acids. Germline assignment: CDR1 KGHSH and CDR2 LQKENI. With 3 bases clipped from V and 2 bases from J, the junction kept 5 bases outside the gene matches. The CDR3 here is CASSPAGQGTYEQYF. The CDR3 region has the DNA TGTGCCAGCTCACCCGCGGGACAGGGTACCTACGAGCAGTACTTC.

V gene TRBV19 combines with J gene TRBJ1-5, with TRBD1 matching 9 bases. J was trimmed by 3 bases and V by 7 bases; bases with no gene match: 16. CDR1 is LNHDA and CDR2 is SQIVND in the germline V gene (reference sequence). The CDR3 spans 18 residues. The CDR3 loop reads CASTSIRKGQGFNQPQHF. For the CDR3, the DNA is TGTGCCAGTACCTCAATTAGAAAGGGACAGGGATTCAATCAGCCCCAGCATTTT. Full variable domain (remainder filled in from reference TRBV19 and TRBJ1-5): DGGITQSPKYLFRKEGQNVTLSCEQNLNHDAMYWYRQDPGQGLRLIYYSQIVNDFQKGDIAEGYSVSREKKESFPLTVTSAQKNPTAFYLCASTSIRKGQGFNQPQHFGDGTRLSIL.

CDR3 nucleotide sequence: TGTGCCAGCAGCTCGACAGGGGGCGCCTATAATTCACCCCTCCACTTT. Residues: CASSSTGGAYNSPLHF. The chain couples TRBV7-6 to TRBJ1-6; 10 bases agree with TRBD1. Trimming at V came to 4 bases and at J to 2 bases, leaving 2 bases not matched to a gene. Germline lookup yields CDR1 SGHVS and CDR2 FNYEAQ. The CDR3 totals 16 residues. Combining the CDR3 with reference TRBV7-6 and TRBJ1-6 gives the whole variable domain GAGVSQSPRYKVTKRGQDVALRCDPISGHVSLYWYRQALGQGPEFLTYFNYEAQQDKSGLPNDRFSAERPEGSISTLTIQRTEQRDSAMYRCASSSTGGAYNSPLHFGNGTRLTVT.

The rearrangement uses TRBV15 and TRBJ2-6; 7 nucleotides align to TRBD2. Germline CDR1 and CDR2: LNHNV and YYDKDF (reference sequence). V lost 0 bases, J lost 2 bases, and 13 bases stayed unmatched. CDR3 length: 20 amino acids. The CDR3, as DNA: TGTGCCACCAGCAGAGATTACCAGGGCCCGGGGAGGGCTGGGGCCAACGTCCTGACTTTC. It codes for CATSRDYQGPGRAGANVLTF. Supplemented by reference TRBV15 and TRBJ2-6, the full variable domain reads DAMVIQNPRYQVTQFGKPVTLSCSQTLNHNVMYWYQQKSSQAPKLLFHYYDKDFNNEADTPDNFQSRRPNTSFCFLDIRSPGLGDTAMYLCATSRDYQGPGRAGANVLTFGAGSRLTVL.

The CDR3 reads CASSQILAGMEYF. CDR3 nucleotides: TGTGCCAGCAGCCAAATCCTAGCGGGGATGGAGTACTTC. V and J are TRBV14 and TRBJ2-7, with 9 bases matching TRBD2. CDR1 is SGHDN, CDR2 FVKESK, per germline. This CDR3 has 13 residues. Germline trimming cut 2 bases from V and 11 bases from J; bases unmatched to any gene: 7.

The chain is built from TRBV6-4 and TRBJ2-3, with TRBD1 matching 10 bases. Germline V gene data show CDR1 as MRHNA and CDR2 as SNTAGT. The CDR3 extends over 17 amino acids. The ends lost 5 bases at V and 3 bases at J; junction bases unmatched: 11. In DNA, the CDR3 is TGTGCCAGCAGTCCCTACGGGACAGGGGTTGGGACAGATACGCAGTATTTT. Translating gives CASSPYGTGVGTDTQYF.

The CDR3 DNA reads TGTGCCAGCAGTCCGCACTTGAACACTGAAGCTTTCTTT. Amino acids: CASSPHLNTEAFF. The rearrangement links TRBV6-2 or TRBV6-3 to TRBJ1-1; D remains ambiguous. The CDR3 contains 13 residues. Germline V gene lookup returns CDR1 MNHEY and CDR2 SVGEGT. V was cut by 5 bases and J by 0 bases, with 7 bases left in between.

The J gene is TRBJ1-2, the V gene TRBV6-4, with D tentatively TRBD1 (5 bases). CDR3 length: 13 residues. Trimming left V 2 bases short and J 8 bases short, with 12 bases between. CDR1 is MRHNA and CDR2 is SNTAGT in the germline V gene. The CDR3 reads CASSDETVYGYTF. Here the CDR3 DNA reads TGTGCCAGCAGTGACGAGACAGTCTACGGCTACACCTTC.

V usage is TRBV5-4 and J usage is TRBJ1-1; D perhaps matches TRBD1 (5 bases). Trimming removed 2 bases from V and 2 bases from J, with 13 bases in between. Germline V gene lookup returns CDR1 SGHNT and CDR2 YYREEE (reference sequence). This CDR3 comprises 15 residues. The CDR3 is CASSLNDRFNTEAFF. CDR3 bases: TGTGCCAGCAGCTTAAACGACAGATTTAACACTGAAGCTTTCTTT.

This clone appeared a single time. Here the CDR3 reads CASSPLNSYNSPLHF. As DNA, the CDR3 is TGTGCCAGCAGCCCACTTAACTCCTATAATTCACCCCTCCACTTT. This sequence joins TRBV7-2 and TRBJ1-6; no firm D call. Germline-derived CDR1 and CDR2 are SGHTA and FQGNSA. CDR3 length equals 15 residues. V was clipped by 5 bases and J by 0 bases, with 8 bases between them.

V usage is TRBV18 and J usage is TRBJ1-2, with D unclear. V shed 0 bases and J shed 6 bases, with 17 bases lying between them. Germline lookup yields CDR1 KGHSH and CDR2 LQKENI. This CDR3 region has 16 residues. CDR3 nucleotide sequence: TGTGCCAGCTCACCACCGCCCGGGGATCCTATCAATGGCTACACCTTC. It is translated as CASSPPPGDPINGYTF.

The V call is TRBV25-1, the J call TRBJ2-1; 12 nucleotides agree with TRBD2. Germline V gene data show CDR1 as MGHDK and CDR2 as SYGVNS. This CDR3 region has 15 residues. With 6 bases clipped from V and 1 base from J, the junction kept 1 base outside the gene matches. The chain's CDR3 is CASSLAGGSYNEQFF. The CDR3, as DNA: TGTGCCAGCAGCCTAGCGGGGGGGTCCTACAATGAGCAGTTCTTC.

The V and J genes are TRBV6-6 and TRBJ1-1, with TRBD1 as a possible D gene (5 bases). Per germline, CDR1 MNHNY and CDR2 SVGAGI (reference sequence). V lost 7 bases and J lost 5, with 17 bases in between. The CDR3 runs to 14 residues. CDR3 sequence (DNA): TGTGCCAGCATCCCCGGGGGGGGAGGGACTGAAGCTTTCTTT. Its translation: CASIPGGGGTEAFF.

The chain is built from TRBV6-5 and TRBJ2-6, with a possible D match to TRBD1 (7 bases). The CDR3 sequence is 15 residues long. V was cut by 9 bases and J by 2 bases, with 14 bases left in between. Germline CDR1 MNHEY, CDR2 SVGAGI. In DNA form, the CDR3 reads TGTGCCAGTACCCAGGGGGGCCCTGGGGCCAACGTCCTGACTTTC. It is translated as CASTQGGPGANVLTF.

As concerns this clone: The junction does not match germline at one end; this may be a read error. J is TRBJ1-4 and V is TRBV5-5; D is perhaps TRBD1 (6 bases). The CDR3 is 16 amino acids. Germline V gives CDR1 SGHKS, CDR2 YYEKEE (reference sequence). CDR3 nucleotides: TGTGCCAGCAGCTTGGATAACGGACAGCCTAACGAAAAACTGTTTTTT. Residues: CASSLDNGQPNEKLFF.

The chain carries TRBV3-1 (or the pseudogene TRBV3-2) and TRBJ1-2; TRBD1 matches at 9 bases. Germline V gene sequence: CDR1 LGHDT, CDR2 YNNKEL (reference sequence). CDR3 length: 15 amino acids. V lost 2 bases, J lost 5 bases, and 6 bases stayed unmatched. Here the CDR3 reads CASSQMDRGGYGYTF. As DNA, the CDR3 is TGTGCCAGCAGCCAAATGGACAGGGGTGGTTATGGCTACACCTTC.

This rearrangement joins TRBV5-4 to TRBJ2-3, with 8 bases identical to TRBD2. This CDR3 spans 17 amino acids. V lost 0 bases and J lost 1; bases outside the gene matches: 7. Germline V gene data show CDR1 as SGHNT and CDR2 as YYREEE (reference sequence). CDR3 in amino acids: CASSLVISGDRTDTQYF. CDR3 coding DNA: TGTGCCAGCAGCTTGGTGATTAGCGGGGACCGCACAGATACGCAGTATTTT.

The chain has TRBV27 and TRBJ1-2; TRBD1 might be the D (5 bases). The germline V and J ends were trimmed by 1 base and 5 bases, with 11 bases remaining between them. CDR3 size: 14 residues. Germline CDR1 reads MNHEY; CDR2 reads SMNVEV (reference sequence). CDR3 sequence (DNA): TGTGCCAGCAGTTTATTCGGGGGGGAGTATGGCTACACCTTC. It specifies CASSLFGGEYGYTF.

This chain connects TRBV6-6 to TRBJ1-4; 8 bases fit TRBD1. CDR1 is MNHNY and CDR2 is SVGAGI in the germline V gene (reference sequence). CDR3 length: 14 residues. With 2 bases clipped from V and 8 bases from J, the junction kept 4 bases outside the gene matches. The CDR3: CASSYTDRDEKLFF. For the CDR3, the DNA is TGTGCCAGCAGTTACACGGACAGGGACGAAAAACTGTTTTTT.

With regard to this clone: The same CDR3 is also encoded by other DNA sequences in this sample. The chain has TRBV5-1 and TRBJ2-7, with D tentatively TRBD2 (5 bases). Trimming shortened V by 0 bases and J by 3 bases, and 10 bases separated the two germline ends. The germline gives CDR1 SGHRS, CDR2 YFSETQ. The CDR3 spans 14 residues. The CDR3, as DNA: TGCGCCAGCAGCTTGGAGGGAGCAGGCTACGAGCAGTACTTC. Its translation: CASSLEGAGYEQYF.

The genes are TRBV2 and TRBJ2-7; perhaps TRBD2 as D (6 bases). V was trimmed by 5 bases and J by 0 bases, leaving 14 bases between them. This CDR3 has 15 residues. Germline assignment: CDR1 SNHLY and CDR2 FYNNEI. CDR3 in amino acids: CASSRDGGPSYEQYF. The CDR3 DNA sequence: TGTGCCAGCAGTCGGGACGGGGGACCCTCCTACGAGCAGTACTTC.

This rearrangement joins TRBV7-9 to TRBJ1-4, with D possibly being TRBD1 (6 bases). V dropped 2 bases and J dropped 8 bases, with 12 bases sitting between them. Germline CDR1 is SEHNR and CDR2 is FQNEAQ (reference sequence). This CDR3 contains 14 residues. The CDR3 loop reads CASSLTGRDEKLFF. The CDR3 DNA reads TGTGCCAGCAGCTTAACAGGGAGGGACGAAAAACTGTTTTTT.

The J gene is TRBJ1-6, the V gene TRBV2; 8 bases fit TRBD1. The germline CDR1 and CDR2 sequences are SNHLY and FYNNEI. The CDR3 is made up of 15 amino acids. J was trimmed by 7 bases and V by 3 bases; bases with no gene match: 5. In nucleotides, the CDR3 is TGTGCCAGCAGTGACGGGACAGGAATAAATTCACCCCTCCACTTT. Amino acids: CASSDGTGINSPLHF. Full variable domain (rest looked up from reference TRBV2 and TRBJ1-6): EPEVTQTPSHQVTQMGQEVILRCVPISNHLYFYWYRQILGQKVEFLVSFYNNEISEKSEIFDDQFSVERPDGSNFTLKIRSTKLEDSAMYFCASSDGTGINSPLHFGNGTRLTVT.

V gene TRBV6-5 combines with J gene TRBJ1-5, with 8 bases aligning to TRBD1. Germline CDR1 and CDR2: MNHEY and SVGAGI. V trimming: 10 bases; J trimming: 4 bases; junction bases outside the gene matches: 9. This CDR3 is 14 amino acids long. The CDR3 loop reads CATANRGWNQPQHF. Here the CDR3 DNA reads TGTGCCACCGCCAACAGGGGGTGGAATCAGCCCCAGCATTTT.